One and the same sample provided the 30 T cell receptor beta chains below, sequenced in a study of T-cell reconstitution after alpha-beta-depleted transplantation in children. Unique molecular identifiers were incorporated into the prepared TCRbeta library. MiXCR was run by TCRdb on the PCR reads, yielding one entry per CDR3 protein. The repertoire holds about 250,000 distinct CDR3 sequences, with 20% to 30% as singletons. Sequenced here: PBMCs, mostly from graft donor cells, sampled 360 days after TCRalphabeta/CD19-depleted stem cell transplant. Every receptor here comes from a female patient aged 2 to 10 who had a stem cell transplant for congenital amegakaryocytic thrombocytopenia, so the T cells may come from the graft donor.

V is TRBV6-2 or TRBV6-3 and J is TRBJ1-2; no firm D call. V lost 0 bases to trimming and J lost 4 bases, with 3 bases between them. The CDR3 extends over 12 amino acids. Per germline, CDR1 MNHEY and CDR2 SVGEGT. The CDR3 spells CASSYSGYGYTF. The DNA for the CDR3 is TGTGCCAGCAGTTACTCAGGCTATGGCTACACCTTC.

The CDR3 DNA reads TGTGCCAGCGGGTTGGGCGGATCGGGAACCTTC. It encodes CASGLGGSGTF. The chain has TRBV28 and TRBJ1-2; D unclear. CDR3 length: 11 residues. Germline CDR1 reads MDHEN; CDR2 reads SYDVKM. V was clipped by 8 bases and J by 14 bases, with 18 bases between them.

In this sample, this clonotype turned up once. The chain uses TRBV15 and TRBJ1-6; D is perhaps TRBD1 (6 bases). CDR3 size: 15 residues. CDR1 and CDR2 (germline): LNHNV, YYDKDF (reference sequence). V was clipped by 2 bases and J by 9 bases, with 14 bases between them. The CDR3 sequence is CATSRRQVGTSPLHF. For the CDR3, the DNA is TGTGCCACCAGCAGACGACAGGTCGGTACTTCACCCCTCCACTTT.

The chain joins TRBV6-5 to TRBJ2-1, with 11 bases aligning to TRBD2. In germline, CDR1 is MNHEY, CDR2 SVGAGI. There are 15 residues in the CDR3. V shed 4 bases and J 8 bases; nucleotides not matched to a gene: 7. The CDR3 bases are TGTGCCAGCAGTTGGTCTAGCGGGAGGACCGATGAGCAGTTCTTC. Protein: CASSWSSGRTDEQFF.

This clonotype was detected only a few times. The chain recombines TRBV9 with TRBJ2-6; D is unresolved. CDR1 SGDLS and CDR2 YYNGEE come from the germline V gene. CDR3 length: 20 residues. V dropped 0 bases and J dropped 0 bases, with 19 bases sitting between them. In nucleotides, the CDR3 is TGTGCCAGCAGCGTAGCTCCGGCAGACCTCCCCCTCTCTGGGGCCAACGTCCTGACTTTC. It yields the protein CASSVAPADLPLSGANVLTF.

This clonotype was found many times. The chain joins TRBV12-3 or TRBV12-4 to TRBJ2-5, with 12 nucleotides matching TRBD2. There are 15 residues in the CDR3. V gave up 5 bases and J gave up 2 bases; unmatched junction bases: 3. CDR3 loop: CASSRLAGAQETQYF. The CDR3 coding sequence is TGTGCCAGCAGTCGACTAGCGGGAGCTCAAGAGACCCAGTACTTC.

In this sample, this clonotype turned up many times. J is TRBJ2-5 and V is TRBV12-3 or TRBV12-4, with TRBD2 as a possible D gene (7 bases). The CDR3 has 15 residues. V dropped 7 bases and J dropped 1 base, with 16 bases sitting between them. CDR3 sequence (DNA): TGTGCCAGCAACAAGGACGGGGGGCTCCAAGAGACCCAGTACTTC. It translates to CASNKDGGLQETQYF.

J is TRBJ1-3 and V is TRBV10-3; 10 nucleotides match TRBD1. Germline trimming cut 7 bases from V and 4 bases from J; bases unmatched to any gene: 7. The germline CDR1 and CDR2 sequences are ENHRY and SYGVKD. The CDR3 sequence is 15 residues long. CDR3 in amino acids: CAITDDRGPGNTIYF. The CDR3 DNA is TGTGCCATCACCGACGACAGGGGGCCGGGAAACACCATATATTTT.

The chain uses TRBV7-8 and TRBJ2-5; tentatively, D is TRBD2 (5 bases). This CDR3 region has 15 residues. Germline V gene lookup returns CDR1 SGHVS and CDR2 FQNEAQ. Deletions cut 3 bases from V and 5 bases from J, with 16 bases between. As DNA, the CDR3 is TGTGCCAGCAGCTTGGGGAGAAGGGAATGGGAGACCCAGTACTTC. It specifies CASSLGRREWETQYF.

This clonotype was counted only a few times. The chain recombines TRBV6-1 with TRBJ2-3; 7 bases line up with TRBD2. The CDR3 runs to 16 residues. Germline loops: CDR1 MNHNS, CDR2 SASEGT. V dropped 5 bases and J dropped 2; count of bases not matched to a gene: 10. The CDR3 sequence is CASSPASGNPTDTQYF. The DNA of the CDR3 is TGTGCCAGCAGTCCCGCCAGCGGGAACCCCACAGATACGCAGTATTTT.

CDR3 in amino acids: CASSPWYGSGAYNEQFF. The CDR3 DNA follows: TGTGCCAGCAGCCCTTGGTATGGTTCGGGGGCCTACAATGAGCAGTTCTTC. This chain uses TRBV5-6 with TRBJ2-1, with D possibly being TRBD2 (6 bases). Per the germline V gene, CDR1 is SGHDT and CDR2 is YYEEEE. The V and J ends lost 4 bases and 2 bases respectively, with 19 bases between them. This CDR3 has 17 residues.

The rearrangement uses TRBV6-2 or TRBV6-3 and TRBJ1-1, with 7 bases that match TRBD1. The CDR3 extends over 15 amino acids. Trimming removed 2 bases from V and 4 bases from J; junction bases left unmatched: 7. Germline assignment: CDR1 MNHEY and CDR2 SVGEGT. The DNA for the CDR3 is TGTGCCAGCAGTTACCAGACAGGGTGGGCCACTGAAGCTTTCTTT. Encoded protein: CASSYQTGWATEAFF.

The genes are TRBV29-1 and TRBJ2-3; D may be TRBD1 (5 bases). CDR1 is SQVTM and CDR2 is ANQGSEA in the germline V gene. This CDR3 contains 16 residues. V shed 4 bases and J shed 2 bases, with 19 bases lying between them. The CDR3 protein is CSVGSRSQGPTDTQYF. Here the CDR3 DNA reads TGCAGCGTTGGGTCGAGGAGCCAGGGCCCCACAGATACGCAGTATTTT.

This chain uses TRBV12-3 or TRBV12-4 with TRBJ2-1; D call uncertain. The CDR3 loop spans 13 amino acids. With 4 bases removed from V and 7 bases from J, the gap between germline ends came to 11 bases. The CDR3 reads CASSSAGRNEQFF. In nucleotides, the CDR3 is TGTGCCAGCAGTTCGGCAGGTAGGAATGAGCAGTTCTTC.

This clonotype occurred a few times. The CDR3 region is CASRNGYSGELFF. For the CDR3, the DNA is TGTGCTAGCAGAAATGGGTATTCCGGGGAGCTGTTTTTT. The J gene is TRBJ2-2, the V gene TRBV12-5; D not certain. Trimming cost V 9 bases and J 6 bases, with 14 bases left between them. The CDR3 extends over 13 amino acids. The V gene's germline CDR1 is LGHNT and CDR2 FRNRAP.

This clonotype has more than one count but fewer than ten. The V and J genes are TRBV28 and TRBJ2-7; D uncertain. The CDR3 consists of 14 residues. CDR1 and CDR2 (germline): MDHEN, SYDVKM. V lost 2 bases and J lost 4, with 12 bases in between. Written as DNA, the CDR3 is TGTGCCAGCAGTTTAACCTTGGGGATATACGAGCAGTACTTC. Translated: CASSLTLGIYEQYF.

There are many counts of this clonotype. The chain joins TRBV5-1 to TRBJ2-7; maybe TRBD1 (6 bases). This CDR3 has 14 amino acids. The V end was cut by 0 bases, the J end by 4 bases, with 11 bases between. Germline V gives CDR1 SGHRS, CDR2 YFSETQ. CDR3 protein: CASSLAGAVYEQYF. CDR3 nucleotides: TGCGCCAGCAGCTTGGCAGGGGCGGTGTACGAGCAGTACTTC.

This clonotype was observed a handful of times. This chain uses TRBV28 with TRBJ2-5, with a tentative D call TRBD2 (6 bases). The CDR3 extends over 16 amino acids. Trimming left V 4 bases short and J 4 bases short, with 19 bases between. The germline CDR1 and CDR2 sequences are MDHEN and SYDVKM. CDR3: CASSSPGLQGGETQYF. In DNA form, the CDR3 reads TGTGCCAGCAGTTCCCCTGGACTCCAGGGAGGAGAGACCCAGTACTTC.

The chain couples TRBV12-3 or TRBV12-4 to TRBJ2-5; possibly TRBD1 for D (8 bases). Trimming removed 4 bases at V and 2 bases at J, with 14 bases between. CDR3 length: 15 residues. Here the CDR3 reads CASSWGGQAQETQYF. In nucleotides, the CDR3 is TGTGCCAGCAGTTGGGGGGGACAGGCACAAGAGACCCAGTACTTC.

The rearrangement links TRBV30 to TRBJ2-1; a weak D match, TRBD1 (5 bases). The CDR3 has 16 amino acids. Trimming took off 1 base at V and 4 bases at J, with 17 bases between the two ends. Germline V gene sequence: CDR1 GTSNPN, CDR2 SVGIG (reference sequence). CDR3 nucleotide sequence: TGTGCCTGGAGTGGACGGACACCCGTACATTACAATGAGCAGTTCTTC. As protein: CAWSGRTPVHYNEQFF.

The chain uses TRBV5-4 and TRBJ1-6; TRBD1 might be the D (5 bases). The CDR3 is 14 residues long. Germline-derived CDR1 and CDR2 are SGHNT and YYREEE (reference sequence). V was pared by 1 base and J by 10 bases, with 12 bases between. CDR3 nucleotide sequence: TGTGCCAGCAGCTTGCCCAGGGAAGGATCACCCCTCCACTTT. Amino acid sequence: CASSLPREGSPLHF.

This clonotype was recorded many times. V is TRBV7-2 and J is TRBJ2-3, with D tentatively TRBD2 (5 bases). CDR3 length equals 14 residues. Germline CDR1 and CDR2: SGHTA and FQGNSA. Trimming removed 2 bases from V and 1 base from J, with 7 bases in between. The DNA of the CDR3 is TGTGCCAGCAGCTTATCCGGGGGCACAGATACGCAGTATTTT. Translated, it gives CASSLSGGTDTQYF.

This clonotype came up many times. The V and J genes are TRBV7-9 and TRBJ2-3; 9 positions match TRBD1. CDR1 SEHNR and CDR2 FQNEAQ come from the germline V gene (reference sequence). The CDR3 contains 17 residues. After removal of 1 base from V and 1 base from J, the junction contained 6 bases not matched to a gene. The CDR3: CASSLVRDRARTDTQYF. DNA of the CDR3: TGTGCCAGCAGCTTAGTCCGGGACAGGGCTCGCACAGATACGCAGTATTTT.

This clonotype has more than one count but fewer than ten. The chain joins TRBV20-1 to TRBJ1-5; tentative D call: TRBD1 (6 bases). Trimming removed 5 bases at V and 5 bases at J, with 13 bases between. Looked up from germline, CDR1 is DFQATT and CDR2 is SNEGSKA (reference sequence). The length of the CDR3 is 13 residues. In nucleotides, the CDR3 is TGCAGTGCTCCAGACAGGTACGATCAGCCCCAGCATTTT. Its translation is CSAPDRYDQPQHF.

The chain links TRBV6-2 or TRBV6-3 to TRBJ2-7; 8 bases are shared with TRBD2. V lost 0 bases to trimming and J lost 2 bases; unmatched junction nucleotides: 9. This CDR3 is 17 amino acids long. From germline, CDR1 is MNHEY and CDR2 SVGEGT. The CDR3 sequence is CASSYSHTTSAAYEQYF. The CDR3 DNA is TGTGCCAGCAGTTACTCACATACGACTAGCGCCGCCTACGAGCAGTACTTC.

The chain employs TRBV4-3 and TRBJ1-4; D is possibly TRBD1 (6 bases). The germline gives CDR1 LGHNA, CDR2 YSLEER. The CDR3 is 16 amino acids. Deletions cut 3 bases from V and 6 bases from J, with 17 bases between. The CDR3 is CASSQAPPGADEKLFF. DNA for the CDR3: TGCGCCAGCAGCCAGGCCCCGCCAGGGGCTGATGAAAAACTGTTTTTT.

This clonotype was picked up a small number of times. The chain couples TRBV30 to TRBJ2-5, with D uncertain. Germline loops: CDR1 GTSNPN, CDR2 SVGIG (reference sequence). The V end was cut by 0 bases, the J end by 5 bases, with 10 bases between. The CDR3 extends over 13 amino acids. The CDR3 here is CAWSVSPEETQYF. CDR3 bases: TGTGCCTGGAGTGTAAGCCCAGAGGAGACCCAGTACTTC.

The gene calls are TRBV12-3 or TRBV12-4 and TRBJ2-1; 9 nucleotides align to TRBD2. CDR3 length: 14 amino acids. Trimming cost V 2 bases and J 9 bases; bases outside gene matches: 5. The CDR3 here is CASSLRRGGSEQFF. CDR3 coding DNA: TGTGCCAGCAGTTTACGGCGGGGGGGATCTGAGCAGTTCTTC.

There are a few counts of this clonotype. The chain links TRBV5-4 to TRBJ1-3; unclear D gene. Germline V lookup: CDR1 SGHNT, CDR2 YYREEE (reference sequence). The CDR3 length is 14 residues. Trimming shortened V by 4 bases and J by 0 bases, and 8 bases separated the two germline ends. The CDR3 loop reads CASSQHGSGNTIYF. CDR3 nucleotide sequence: TGTGCCAGCAGCCAACACGGCTCTGGAAACACCATATATTTT.

This clonotype was recorded only once. The chain is built from TRBV9 and TRBJ2-1; tentative D call: TRBD2 (6 bases). Trimming removed 0 bases at V and 1 base at J, with 26 bases between. CDR3 length: 21 amino acids. Germline V CDR1 and CDR2: SGDLS, YYNGEE. This CDR3 reads CASSVGKGRQEWTKSYNEQFF. CDR3 nucleotide sequence: TGTGCCAGCAGCGTAGGAAAGGGTCGTCAGGAGTGGACTAAGTCCTACAATGAGCAGTTCTTC. Supplemented by reference TRBV9 and TRBJ2-1, the full variable domain reads DSGVTQTPKHLITATGQRVTLRCSPRSGDLSVYWYQQSLDQGLQFLIQYYNGEERAKGNILERFSAQQFPDLHSELNLSSLELGDSALYFCASSVGKGRQEWTKSYNEQFFGPGTRLTVL.